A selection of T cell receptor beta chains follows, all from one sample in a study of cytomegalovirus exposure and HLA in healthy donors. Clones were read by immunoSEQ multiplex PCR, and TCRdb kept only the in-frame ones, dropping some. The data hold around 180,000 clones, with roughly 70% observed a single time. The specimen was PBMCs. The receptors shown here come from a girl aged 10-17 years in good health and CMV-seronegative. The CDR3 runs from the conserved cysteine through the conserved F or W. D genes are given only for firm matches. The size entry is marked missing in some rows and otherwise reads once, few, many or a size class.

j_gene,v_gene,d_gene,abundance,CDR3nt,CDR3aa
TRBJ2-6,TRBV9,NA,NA,TGTGCCAGCAGCGTTGAGGCGGGGGCCAACGTCCTGACTTTC,CASSVEAGANVLTF
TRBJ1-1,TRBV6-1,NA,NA,TGTGCCAGCAGGGAGAGGGACACCGCGAACACTGAAGCTTTCTTT,CASRERDTANTEAFF
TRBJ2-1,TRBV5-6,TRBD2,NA,TGTGCCAGCAGTATGGAGCGGGGGGGCGTAGATGAGCAGTTCTTC,CASSMERGGVDEQFF
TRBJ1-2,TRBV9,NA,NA,TGTGCCAGCAGCGTAGGAGGTTCGGGCTACACCTTC,CASSVGGSGYTF
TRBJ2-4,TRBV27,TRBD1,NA,TGTGCCAGCAGTTTAACAGGGGGAAGTCTGAAAAACATTCAGTACTTC,CASSLTGGSLKNIQYF
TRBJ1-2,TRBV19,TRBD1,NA,TGTGCCAGTAGTCTTCAAGGACAGGGGATAAGTGGCTACACCTTC,CASSLQGQGISGYTF
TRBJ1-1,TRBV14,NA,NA,TGTGCCAGCAGCCAAAGAAGAGTCGGCACTGAAGCTTTCTTT,CASSQRRVGTEAFF
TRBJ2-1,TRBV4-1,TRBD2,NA,TGCGCCAGCAGCCAAGTAGGGAGCGGGGGCCGTCTCAATGAGCAGTTCTTC,CASSQVGSGGRLNEQFF
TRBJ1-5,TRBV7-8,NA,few,TGTGCCAGCAGCTCCCGTGTTCGGGGTGGCAATCAGCCCCAGCATTTT,CASSSRVRGGNQPQHF
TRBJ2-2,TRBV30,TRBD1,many,TGTGCCTGGGGACAGGGAGGCGCCGGGGAGCTGTTTTTT,CAWGQGGAGELFF
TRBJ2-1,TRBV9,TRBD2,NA,TGTGCCAGCAGCTCCCACGGGGGGGTCTCCTACAATGAGCAGTTCTTC,CASSSHGGVSYNEQFF
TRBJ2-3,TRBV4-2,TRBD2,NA,TGTGCCAGCAGCCCGGGGGGAGAAGATACGCAGTATTTT,CASSPGGEDTQYF
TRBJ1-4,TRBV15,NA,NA,TGTGCCACCGATCGGGGGGAAGGTGAAAAACTGTTTTTT,CATDRGEGEKLFF
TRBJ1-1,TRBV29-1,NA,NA,TGCAGCGTCAGCAGGGTCATGAACACTGAAGCTTTCTTT,CSVSRVMNTEAFF
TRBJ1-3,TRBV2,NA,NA,TGTGCCAGCAGCGACAGATTTGGAAACACCATATATTTT,CASSDRFGNTIYF
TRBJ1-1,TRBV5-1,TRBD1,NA,TGCGCCAGCAGCCTAGCCGGGACAGGGATTGAAGCTTTCTTT,CASSLAGTGIEAFF
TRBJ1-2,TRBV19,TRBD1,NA,TGTGCCAGTAGCCCGACACAGGGGGCTAGCTATGGCTACACCTTC,CASSPTQGASYGYTF
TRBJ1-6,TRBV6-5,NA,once,TGTGCCAGCAGTCTCCGGACAGATTCTTATTCACCCCTCCACTTT,CASSLRTDSYSPLHF
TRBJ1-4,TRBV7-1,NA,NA,TGTGCCAGCAGCTCACTACAGAGACGGCAAACCACTGATAATCGACGACCAGGAAATGAAAAACTGTTTTTT,CASSSLQRRQTTDNRRPGNEKLFF
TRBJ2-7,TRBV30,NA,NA,TGTGCCTGGAGTGTCGGGGGCTACGAGCAGTACTTC,CAWSVGGYEQYF
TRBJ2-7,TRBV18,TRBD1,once,TGTGCCAGCTCACCAATGGGACAGGACCCCTCGTCCTACGAGCAGTACTTC,CASSPMGQDPSSYEQYF
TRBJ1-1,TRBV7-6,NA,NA,TGTGCCAGCAGCTTCCAGGGGAACACTGAAGCTTTCTTT,CASSFQGNTEAFF
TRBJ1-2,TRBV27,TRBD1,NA,TGTGCCAGCAGTTTTGGACCTCCCGGGACAGGGGGCGGCTACACCTTC,CASSFGPPGTGGGYTF
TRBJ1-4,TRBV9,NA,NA,TGTGCCAGCAGCGTGGACGAGACAGCTAATGAAAAACTGTTTTTT,CASSVDETANEKLFF
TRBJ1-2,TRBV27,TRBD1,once,TGTGCCAGCAGTGCCCGCCGACAGGGGAACTATGGCTACACCTTC,CASSARRQGNYGYTF
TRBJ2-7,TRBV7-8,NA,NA,TGTGCCAGCAGTCTCAGGGGAGATTACGAGCAGTACTTC,CASSLRGDYEQYF
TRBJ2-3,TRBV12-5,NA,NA,TGTGCTAGTGGCCCCGACAGGACACACAGAGATACGCAGTATTTT,CASGPDRTHRDTQYF
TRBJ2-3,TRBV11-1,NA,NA,TGTGCCAGCAGCTTAGGGGAGGGGGCAGATACGCAGTATTTT,CASSLGEGADTQYF
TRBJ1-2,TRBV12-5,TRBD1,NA,TGTGCTACTCTGACAGGGGGAGTTGCTGATGGCTACACCTTC,CATLTGGVADGYTF
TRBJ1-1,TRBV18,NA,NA,TGTGCCAGCTCACCACCTGGTCCGGGGAACACTGAAGCTTTCTTT,CASSPPGPGNTEAFF
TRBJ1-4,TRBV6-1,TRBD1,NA,TGTGCCAGCAGTGCCGGGACAGGGGCAGGGGAAAAACTGTTTTTT,CASSAGTGAGEKLFF
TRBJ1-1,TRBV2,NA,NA,TGTGCCAGCACACTAGACAGGTCTAACACTGAAGCTTTCTTT,CASTLDRSNTEAFF